Following are 4 T cell receptor beta chains from one sample sequenced in a study of post-analysis software for immune sequencing data. Study findings and constraints: Patients used five TRBV segments, including TRBV5-6, TRBV5-1 and TRBV20-1, more often than controls.

The authors incorporated unique molecular identifiers into the TCR beta cDNA libraries. TCRdb redid the calling of the PCR reads with MiXCR, one entry per CDR3 protein. The sample contains almost 700,000 distinct CDR3 sequences, approximately 60% of which appear only once. Their recognized antigens are unknown. The sequencing sample was made of blood. All receptors come from a girl aged 2-10 years with multiple sclerosis.

The rearrangement joins TRBV12-3 or TRBV12-4 to TRBJ2-3, with a tentative D call TRBD2 (6 bases). The V and J ends lost 4 bases and 0 bases respectively, with 11 bases between them. The CDR3 covers 15 residues. DNA for the CDR3: TGTGCCAGCAGTTCCGCGGGGCACAGCACAGATACGCAGTATTTT. Protein product: CASSSAGHSTDTQYF.

Points on this clonotype: The junction does not match germline at one end; this may be a read error. CDR3 residues: CSARSSQHQGTQYF. CDR3 DNA sequence: TGCAGTGCTAGATCAAGCCAGCACCAAGGGACCCAGTACTTC. This chain connects TRBV20-1 to TRBJ2-5; D unclear. CDR1 and CDR2 from the germline V gene are DFQATT and SNEGSKA (reference sequence). This CDR3 comprises 14 residues.

This clonotype was detected only a few times. The rearrangement uses TRBV12-3 or TRBV12-4 and TRBJ2-1, with 8 nucleotides matching TRBD2. Trimming cost V 4 bases and J 9 bases; bases outside gene matches: 8. CDR3 size: 14 residues. CDR3 sequence reads: CASSSTGGGVEQFF. CDR3 sequence (DNA): TGTGCCAGCAGTTCCACGGGAGGGGGGGTTGAGCAGTTCTTC.

The V gene is TRBV12-3 or TRBV12-4, the J gene TRBJ2-3; no reliable D call. V was trimmed by 2 bases and J by 2 bases, leaving 11 bases between them. CDR3 size: 15 residues. The CDR3, as DNA: TGTGCCAGCAGTTTAAAAGGGCGTTTCACAGATACGCAGTATTTT. It is translated as CASSLKGRFTDTQYF.